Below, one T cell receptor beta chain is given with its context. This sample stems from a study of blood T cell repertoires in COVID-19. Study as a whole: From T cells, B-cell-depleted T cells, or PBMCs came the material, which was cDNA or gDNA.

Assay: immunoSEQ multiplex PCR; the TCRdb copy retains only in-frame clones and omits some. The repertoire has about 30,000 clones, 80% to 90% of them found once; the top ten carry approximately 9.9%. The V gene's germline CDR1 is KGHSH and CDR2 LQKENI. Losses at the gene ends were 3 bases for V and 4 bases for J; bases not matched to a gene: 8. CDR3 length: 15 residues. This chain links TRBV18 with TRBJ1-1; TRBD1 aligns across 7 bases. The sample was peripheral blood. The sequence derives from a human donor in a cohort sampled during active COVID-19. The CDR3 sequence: CASSPETGWSTEAFF. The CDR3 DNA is TGTGCCAGCTCACCGGAGACAGGGTGGAGCACTGAAGCTTTCTTT.